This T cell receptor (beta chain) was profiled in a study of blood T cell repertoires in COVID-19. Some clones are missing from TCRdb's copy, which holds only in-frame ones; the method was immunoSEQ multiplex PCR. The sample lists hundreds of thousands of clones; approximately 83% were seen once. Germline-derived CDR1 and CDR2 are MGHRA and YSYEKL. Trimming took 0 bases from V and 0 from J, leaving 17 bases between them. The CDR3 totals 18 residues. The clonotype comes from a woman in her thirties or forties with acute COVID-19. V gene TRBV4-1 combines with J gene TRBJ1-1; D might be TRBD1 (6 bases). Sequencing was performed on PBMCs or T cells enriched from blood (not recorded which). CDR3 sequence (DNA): TGCGCCAGCAGCCAAGAAGTGTCAGGGGAGAGTCTGAACACTGAAGCTTTCTTT. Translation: CASSQEVSGESLNTEAFF.